The T cell receptor (beta chain) under discussion was sequenced for a study of blood T cell repertoires in COVID-19. Study-level information: Sources were T cells, B-cell-depleted T cells, or PBMCs; the material itself was cDNA or gDNA.

Study processing details: Reference gene primers were amplified, and this amplification served to estimate nucleated cell counts. Method: immunoSEQ multiplex PCR; TCRdb's copy keeps in-frame clones and lacks some. That table is the source of V, J and clone size, and D and trimming were worked out from the DNA. The sample consists of about 42,000 clones, 65% to 85% of them appearing once. Germline V gene sequence: CDR1 MNHEY, CDR2 SMNVEV (reference sequence). V was cut by 6 bases and J by 5 bases, with 23 bases left in between. The CDR3 sequence is 18 residues long. Sequences were obtained from peripheral blood. This sequence was found in a woman of 80 years or more with acute or convalescent COVID-19. The genes are TRBV27 and TRBJ1-6, with D hard to call. The CDR3 DNA is TGTGCCAGCAGCCTTTCCACTCTCCTCCGGGAAAATAATTCACCCCTCCACTTT. Protein sequence: CASSLSTLLRENNSPLHF.